Listed here is a single T cell receptor (beta chain). What it recognizes is unknown. This record belongs to a study of Ad26.COV2.S vaccination and SARS-CoV-2 variants. The wider study: The COV1001 Ad26.COV2.S trial arm included the donor. By the intramuscular route, Ad26.COV2.S was given once, or twice 56 days apart. Study-wide findings and caveats: Placebo recipients had lower spike-specific TCR breadth than vaccine recipients. Similar non-spike TCR breadth was observed in recipients of vaccine and of placebo.

Noted treatment: around 19 received Ad26.COV2.S at low or high dose, single or two shots; 5 received placebo; per-sample allocation not given. Sampling was performed 63 days after the first vaccine or placebo injection. The CDR3 length is 12 residues. Germline CDR1 MNHEY, CDR2 SMNVEV (reference sequence). Between the trimmed V and J ends, which lost 6 bases and 7 bases, there was a span of 11 bases. The assay was immunoSEQ multiplex PCR, and TCRdb's table has in-frame clones only and misses some. The sample has fewer than 800,000 clones; 70% to 90% are singletons. This sample comprised peripheral blood, obtained in a trial of Ad26.COV2.S vaccine versus placebo. The chain combines TRBV27 with TRBJ2-3; no firm D call. The source is a person aged 18-65 years who received the Ad26.COV2.S COVID-19 vaccine or a placebo. As DNA, the CDR3 is TGTGCCAGCAGCTCTTCATCAAATACGCAGTATTTT. Its translation is CASSSSSNTQYF.